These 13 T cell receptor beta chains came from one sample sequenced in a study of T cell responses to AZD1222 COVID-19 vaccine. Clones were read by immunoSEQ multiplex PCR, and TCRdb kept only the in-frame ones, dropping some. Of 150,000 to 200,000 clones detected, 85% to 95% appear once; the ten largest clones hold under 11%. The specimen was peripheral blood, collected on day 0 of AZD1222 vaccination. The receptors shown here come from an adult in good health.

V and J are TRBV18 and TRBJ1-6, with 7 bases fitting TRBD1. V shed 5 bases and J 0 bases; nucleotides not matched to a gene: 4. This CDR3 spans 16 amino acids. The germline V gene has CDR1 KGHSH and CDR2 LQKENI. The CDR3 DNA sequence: TGTGCCAGCTCAACAGGGGTCACCTCCTATAATTCACCCCTCCACTTT. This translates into CASSTGVTSYNSPLHF.

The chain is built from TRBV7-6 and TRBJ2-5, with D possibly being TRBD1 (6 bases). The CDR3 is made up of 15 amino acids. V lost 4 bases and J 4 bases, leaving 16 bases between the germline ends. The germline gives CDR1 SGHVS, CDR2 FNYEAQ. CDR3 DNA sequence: TGTGCCAGCAGCTACGCCCAGGCAGGGGCAGAGACCCAGTACTTC. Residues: CASSYAQAGAETQYF.

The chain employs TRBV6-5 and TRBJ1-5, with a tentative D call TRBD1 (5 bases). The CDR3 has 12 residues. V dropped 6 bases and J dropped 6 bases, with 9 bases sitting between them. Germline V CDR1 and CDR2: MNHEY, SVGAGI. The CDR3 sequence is CASRGPSQPQHF. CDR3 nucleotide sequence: TGTGCCAGCAGGGGACCTTCTCAGCCCCAGCATTTT.

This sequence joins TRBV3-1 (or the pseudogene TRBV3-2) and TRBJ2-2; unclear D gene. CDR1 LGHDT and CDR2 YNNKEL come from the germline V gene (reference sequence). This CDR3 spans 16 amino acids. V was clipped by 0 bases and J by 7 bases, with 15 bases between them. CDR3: CASSQELAGAYGELFF. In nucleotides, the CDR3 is TGTGCCAGCAGCCAAGAGCTGGCAGGAGCGTACGGGGAGCTGTTTTTT.

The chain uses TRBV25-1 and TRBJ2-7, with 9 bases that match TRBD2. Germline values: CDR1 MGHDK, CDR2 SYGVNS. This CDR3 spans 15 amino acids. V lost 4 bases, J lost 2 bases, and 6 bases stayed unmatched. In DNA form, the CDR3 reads TGTGCCAGCAGTGGCCTGGGCGGGAGGGCCTACGAGCAGTACTTC. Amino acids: CASSGLGGRAYEQYF.

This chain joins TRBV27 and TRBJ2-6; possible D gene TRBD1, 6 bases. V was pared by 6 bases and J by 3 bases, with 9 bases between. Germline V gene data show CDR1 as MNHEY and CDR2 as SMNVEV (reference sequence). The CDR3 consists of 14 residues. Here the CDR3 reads CASSPGVGANVLTF. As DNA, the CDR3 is TGTGCCAGCAGCCCAGGGGTTGGGGCCAACGTCCTGACTTTC.

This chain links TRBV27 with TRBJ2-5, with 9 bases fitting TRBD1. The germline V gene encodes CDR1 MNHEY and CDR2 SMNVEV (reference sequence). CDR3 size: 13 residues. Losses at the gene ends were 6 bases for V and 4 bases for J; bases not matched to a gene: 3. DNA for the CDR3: TGTGCCAGCAGCTTACAGGGGGCAGAGACCCAGTACTTC. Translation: CASSLQGAETQYF.

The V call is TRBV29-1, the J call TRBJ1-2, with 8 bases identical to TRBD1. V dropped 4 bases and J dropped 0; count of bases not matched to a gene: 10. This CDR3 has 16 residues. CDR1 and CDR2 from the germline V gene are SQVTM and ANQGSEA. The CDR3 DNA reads TGCAGCGTTGGTACAGGGGGACGATGGCCTAACTATGGCTACACCTTC. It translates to CSVGTGGRWPNYGYTF.

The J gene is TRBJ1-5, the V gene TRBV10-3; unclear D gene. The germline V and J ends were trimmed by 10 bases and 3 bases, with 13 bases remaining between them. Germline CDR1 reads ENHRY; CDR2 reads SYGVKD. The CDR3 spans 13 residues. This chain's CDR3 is CATVSQDNQPQHF. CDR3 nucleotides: TGTGCCACCGTCAGCCAGGACAATCAGCCCCAGCATTTT.

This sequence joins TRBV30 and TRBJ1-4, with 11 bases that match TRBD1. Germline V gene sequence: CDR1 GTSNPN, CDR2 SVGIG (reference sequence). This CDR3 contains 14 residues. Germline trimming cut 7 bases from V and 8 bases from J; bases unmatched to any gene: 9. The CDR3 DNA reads TGTGCCTTTTCCACCGGGACAGGGGGAGAAAAACTGTTTTTT. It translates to CAFSTGTGGEKLFF.

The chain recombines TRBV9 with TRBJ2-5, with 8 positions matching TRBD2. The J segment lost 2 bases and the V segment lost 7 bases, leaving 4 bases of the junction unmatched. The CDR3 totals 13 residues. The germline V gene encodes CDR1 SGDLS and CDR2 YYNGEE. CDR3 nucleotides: TGTGCCAGCTCCGCGGGGGGTCAAGAGACCCAGTACTTC. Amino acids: CASSAGGQETQYF.

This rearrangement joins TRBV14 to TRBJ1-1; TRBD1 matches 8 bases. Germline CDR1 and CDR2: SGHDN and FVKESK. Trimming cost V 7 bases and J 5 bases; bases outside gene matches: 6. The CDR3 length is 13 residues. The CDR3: CASTLQGDTEAFF. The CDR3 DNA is TGTGCCAGCACCCTACAGGGGGATACTGAAGCTTTCTTT.

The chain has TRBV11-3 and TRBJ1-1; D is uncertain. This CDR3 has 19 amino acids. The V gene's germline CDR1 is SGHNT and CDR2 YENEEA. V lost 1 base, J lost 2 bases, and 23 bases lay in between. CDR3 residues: CASSLGKVTSPEKNTEAFF. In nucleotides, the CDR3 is TGTGCCAGCAGCTTAGGGAAGGTTACTTCGCCCGAAAAAAACACTGAAGCTTTCTTT.